This T cell receptor (beta chain) originates from a study of OX40 agonist ivuxolimab in advanced cancers. As for the study in general: Enrolled patients in dose escalation had cancers that were hepatocellular carcinoma, melanoma, renal cell or head and neck cancer. Partial responses were achieved by three patients, one with hepatocellular carcinoma and two with cutaneous melanoma.

Exclusion applied to patients with autoimmune disease history or systemic immunosuppression. On cycle 4 day 1 and cycle 7 day 1, as well as at baseline, blood was sampled. A single count supports this clone. Data came from immunoSEQ multiplex PCR; TCRdb stores just in-frame clones and leaves some out. Of 100,000 or so clones in the sample, approximately 85% were seen once. V lost 4 bases and J lost 2; bases outside the gene matches: 11. Looked up from germline, CDR1 is SGHRS and CDR2 is YFSETQ. The CDR3 contains 17 residues. This sequence originates from an adult with an advanced solid tumor such as melanoma, head and neck, liver or kidney cancer. The V call is TRBV5-1, the J call TRBJ2-5, with 10 bases aligning to TRBD1. The material was CD4+ or CD8+ T cells sorted from blood, obtained in a trial of the OX40 agonist ivuxolimab. The CDR3 nucleotides are TGCGCCAGCAGCAGAACCGGGACAGGGGAAGGACAAGAGACCCAGTACTTC. Translated, it gives CASSRTGTGEGQETQYF. Full variable domain (rest looked up from reference TRBV5-1 and TRBJ2-5): KAGVTQTPRYLIKTRGQQVTLSCSPISGHRSVSWYQQTPGQGLQFLFEYFSETQRNKGNFPGRFSGRQFSNSRSEMNVSTLELGDSALYLCASSRTGTGEGQETQYFGPGTRLLVL.